The 13 T cell receptor beta chains below were found in one sample sequenced in a study of OX40 agonist ivuxolimab in advanced cancers. TCRdb keeps only in-frame clones here, not all; method: immunoSEQ multiplex PCR. The sample includes more than 85,000 clones, about 80% of them seen just once. The material sequenced was CD4+ or CD8+ T cells sorted from blood, taken in a trial of the OX40 agonist ivuxolimab. The receptors were sampled from an adult with an advanced solid tumor such as melanoma, head and neck, liver or kidney cancer.

The chain combines TRBV10-3 with TRBJ2-5, with 12 nucleotides matching TRBD1. The CDR3 covers 15 residues. V was pared by 6 bases and J by 5 bases, with 7 bases of the junction left unmatched. CDR1 ENHRY and CDR2 SYGVKD come from the germline V gene. For the CDR3, the DNA is TGTGCCATCAGCGGGGACAGGGGGCGCCGGGAGACCCAGTACTTC. This codes for CAISGDRGRRETQYF.

The V and J genes are TRBV6-1 and TRBJ1-2, with TRBD1 matching 12 bases. Losses at the gene ends were 6 bases for V and 4 bases for J; bases not matched to a gene: 6. The CDR3 runs 15 residues. The germline CDR1 and CDR2 sequences are MNHNS and SASEGT. The CDR3 region has the DNA TGTGCCAGCAGCGGGACAGGGGGCGTGAGCTATGGCTACACCTTC. Amino acid sequence: CASSGTGGVSYGYTF.

V is TRBV29-1 and J is TRBJ1-2, with no clear D. The CDR3 contains 13 residues. The V gene lost 2 bases and the J gene lost 4 bases, with 11 bases spanning the gap. Germline V CDR1 and CDR2: SQVTM, ANQGSEA. The CDR3 region has the DNA TGCAGCGTTGAATGGACGAAAGGCTATGGCTACACCTTC. Its protein product is CSVEWTKGYGYTF.

V gene TRBV6-5 combines with J gene TRBJ1-5; the match to TRBD1 covers 7 bases. V lost 6 bases and J lost 3; bases outside the gene matches: 8. This CDR3 region has 15 residues. The germline V gene has CDR1 MNHEY and CDR2 SVGAGI. CDR3 sequence reads: CASRTNRGYNQPQHF. CDR3 sequence (DNA): TGTGCCAGCAGGACTAACAGGGGTTACAATCAGCCCCAGCATTTT.

This chain connects TRBV18 to TRBJ1-1; tentatively, D is TRBD1 (5 bases). V was shortened by 3 bases and J by 11 bases, with 13 bases between the two germline ends. The CDR3 has 12 amino acids. The germline CDR1 and CDR2 sequences are KGHSH and LQKENI. The CDR3 DNA follows: TGTGCCAGCTCACCTTCCGGGGAGGGGGCTTTCTTT. As protein: CASSPSGEGAFF.

The chain joins TRBV5-1 to TRBJ1-5, with D possibly TRBD1 on 6 matching bases. Trimming shortened V by 0 bases and J by 6 bases, and 10 bases separated the two germline ends. This CDR3 is 14 amino acids long. Germline-derived CDR1 and CDR2 are SGHRS and YFSETQ. CDR3 loop: CASSLVQGGQPQHF. The CDR3 DNA follows: TGCGCCAGCAGCTTGGTACAGGGTGGTCAGCCCCAGCATTTT.

This clone was seen a few times. V is TRBV30 and J is TRBJ1-5; D possibly corresponds to TRBD1 (6 bases). CDR3 length: 13 amino acids. Germline CDR1 and CDR2: GTSNPN and SVGIG (reference sequence). Trimming removed 2 bases from V and 6 bases from J, with 11 bases in between. The CDR3 reads CAWSQGIGQPQHF. The CDR3 DNA is TGTGCCTGGAGTCAGGGGATCGGTCAGCCCCAGCATTTT. Full variable domain (outside the CDR3, taken from reference TRBV30 and TRBJ1-5): SQTIHQWPATLVQPVGSPLSLECTVEGTSNPNLYWYRQAAGRGLQLLFYSVGIGQISSEVPQNLSASRPQDRQFILSSKKLLLSDSGFYLCAWSQGIGQPQHFGDGTRLSIL.

This chain links TRBV5-4 with TRBJ2-1; 9 nucleotides match TRBD2. The V gene end was trimmed by 9 bases and the J gene end by 7 bases; junction bases not matched to a gene: 11. Germline CDR1 is SGHNT and CDR2 is YYREEE (reference sequence). This CDR3 region has 14 residues. Written as DNA, the CDR3 is TGTGCCATCCCAGGTAGCGGGAGACTGAATGAGCAGTTCTTC. It encodes CAIPGSGRLNEQFF.

CDR3 nucleotide sequence: TGTGCCAGCAGCTTGGCGGGGGGGCGAATCGGTGAGCAGTTCTTC. It encodes CASSLAGGRIGEQFF. V usage is TRBV7-9 and J usage is TRBJ2-1; TRBD2 matches at 9 bases. Trimming took 3 bases from V and 9 from J; bases not matched to a gene: 9. Germline V lookup: CDR1 SEHNR, CDR2 FQNEAQ (reference sequence). This CDR3 is 15 amino acids long.

V gene TRBV18 combines with J gene TRBJ1-2; D is ambiguous. The CDR3 length is 14 residues. V dropped 1 base and J dropped 6 bases, with 12 bases sitting between them. Germline CDR1 and CDR2: KGHSH and LQKENI. CDR3 bases: TGTGCCAGCTCACCACTGATTTCAGAACATGGCTACACCTTC. Translating it yields CASSPLISEHGYTF. The variable domain in full, completed from reference TRBV18 and TRBJ1-2, reads NAGVMQNPRHLVRRRGQEARLRCSPMKGHSHVYWYRQLPEEGLKFMVYLQKENIIDESGMPKERFSAEFPKEGPSILRIQQVVRGDSAAYFCASSPLISEHGYTFGSGTRLTVV.

A single count supports this clone. This chain uses TRBV4-2 with TRBJ2-1; TRBD2 agrees at 7 bases. The CDR3 is 16 residues long. From germline, CDR1 is LGHNA and CDR2 YNFKEQ. Trimming removed 1 base from V and 2 bases from J; junction bases left unmatched: 5. CDR3 amino acids: CASSQVGGGPYNEQFF. For the CDR3, the DNA is TGTGCCAGCAGCCAAGTGGGGGGAGGGCCCTACAATGAGCAGTTCTTC.

The chain recombines TRBV30 with TRBJ2-7; 11 positions agree with TRBD2. V gave up 1 base and J gave up 9 bases; unmatched junction bases: 2. CDR3 length: 12 residues. Germline assignment: CDR1 GTSNPN and CDR2 SVGIG (reference sequence). For the CDR3, the DNA is TGTGCCTGGAGTGCTAGCGGGAGGTGGCAGTACTTC. Translation: CAWSASGRWQYF.

V gene TRBV21-1 combines with J gene TRBJ2-2; the DNA was not used to check the table's D call, TRBD1. TRBV21-1 is marked as a pseudogene. The CDR3 contains 15 residues. In DNA, the CDR3 is TGTGCCAGCAGCAATGGACAGAGTAACACCGGGGAGCTGTTTTTT. It codes for CASSNGQSNTGELFF.